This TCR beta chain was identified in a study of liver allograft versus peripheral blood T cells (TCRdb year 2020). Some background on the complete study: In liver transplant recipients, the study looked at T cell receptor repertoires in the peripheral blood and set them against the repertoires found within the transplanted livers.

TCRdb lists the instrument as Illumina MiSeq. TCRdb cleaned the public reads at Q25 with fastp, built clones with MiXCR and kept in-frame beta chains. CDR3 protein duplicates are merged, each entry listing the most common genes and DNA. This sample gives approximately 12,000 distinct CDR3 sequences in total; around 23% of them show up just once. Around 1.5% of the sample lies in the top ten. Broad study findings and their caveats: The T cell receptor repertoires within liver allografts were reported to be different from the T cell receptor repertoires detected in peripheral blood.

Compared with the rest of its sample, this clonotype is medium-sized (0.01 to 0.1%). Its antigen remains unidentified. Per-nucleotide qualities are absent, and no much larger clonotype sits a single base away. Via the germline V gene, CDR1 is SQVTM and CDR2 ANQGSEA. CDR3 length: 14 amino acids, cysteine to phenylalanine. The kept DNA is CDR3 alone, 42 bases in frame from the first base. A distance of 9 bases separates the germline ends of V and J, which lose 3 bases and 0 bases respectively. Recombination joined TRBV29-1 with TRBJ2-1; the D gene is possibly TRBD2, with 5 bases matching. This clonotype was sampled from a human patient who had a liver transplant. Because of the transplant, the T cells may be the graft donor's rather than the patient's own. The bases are TGCAGCGTTGATAGCGCGGGCTCCTACAATGAGCAGTTCTTC. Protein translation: CSVDSAGSYNEQFF.